A single sample is the source of the 29 T cell receptor beta chains below, sequenced in a study of blood T cell repertoires in COVID-19. TCRdb's copy holds only in-frame clones and misses some; the assay was immunoSEQ multiplex PCR. The profile shows about 140,000 clones, roughly 81% of them singletons. Sequenced material: peripheral blood. Source of these receptors: a woman in her fifties or sixties with active or convalescent COVID-19.

This clone was observed once. The J gene is TRBJ1-2, the V gene TRBV6-7; TRBD1 is a possible D gene (6 bases). TRBV6-7 is flagged as an ORF with uncertain function. The V end lost 7 bases, the J end lost 8 bases, and 20 bases lay between the germline ends. The CDR3 totals 14 residues. CDR3 sequence (DNA): TGTGCCAGCATCACGGCGGGGGGGCGCAGGGGCTACACCTTC. It translates to CASITAGGRRGYTF.

This chain uses TRBV29-1 with TRBJ1-2, with D possibly matching TRBD1 (6 bases). The germline gives CDR1 SQVTM, CDR2 ANQGSEA. This CDR3 contains 12 residues. V dropped 4 bases and J dropped 4 bases, with 10 bases sitting between them. CDR3 DNA: TGCAGCGTTGCCCAGGGGATCTATGGCTACACCTTC. This codes for CSVAQGIYGYTF.

The J gene is TRBJ2-7, the V gene TRBV4-3; 8 nucleotides match TRBD1. Germline CDR1 is LGHNA and CDR2 is YSLEER. The CDR3 spans 15 residues. V trimming: 0 bases; J trimming: 2 bases; junction bases outside the gene matches: 3. The CDR3 here is CASSQEGQAPYEQYF. The CDR3 DNA sequence: TGCGCCAGCAGCCAAGAGGGACAGGCGCCCTACGAGCAGTACTTC.

The chain recombines TRBV2 with TRBJ2-3; 13 bases match TRBD2. Per the germline V gene, CDR1 is SNHLY and CDR2 is FYNNEI. This CDR3 has 16 residues. Germline trimming cut 2 bases from V and 5 bases from J; bases unmatched to any gene: 4. The CDR3 sequence: CASSEHRTSGGDTQYF. The CDR3 bases are TGTGCCAGCAGTGAACACCGGACTAGCGGGGGAGATACGCAGTATTTT.

This clone was counted between two and nine times. The J gene is TRBJ2-3, the V gene TRBV11-2, with D uncertain. CDR3 size: 14 residues. From germline, CDR1 is SGHAT and CDR2 FQNNGV. The germline V and J ends were trimmed by 3 bases and 8 bases, with 15 bases remaining between them. CDR3: CASSFVLLTGTQYF. The CDR3, as DNA: TGTGCCAGCAGCTTTGTGCTTCTCACGGGTACGCAGTATTTT.

This chain links TRBV7-8 with TRBJ1-3; D possibly corresponds to TRBD1 (5 bases). Trimming pared 4 bases from V and 5 bases from J, leaving 12 bases between. The germline gives CDR1 SGHVS, CDR2 FQNEAQ. The CDR3 totals 14 residues. The CDR3 sequence is CASSSQGARNTIYF. Here the CDR3 DNA reads TGTGCCAGCAGCTCGCAGGGCGCCCGAAACACCATATATTTT.

This clone has at least ten counts. This chain joins TRBV7-3 and TRBJ2-1; 9 bases match TRBD2. Germline assignment: CDR1 SGHTA and CDR2 FQGTGA. V was clipped by 1 base and J by 1 base; unmatched bases: 2. The CDR3 is 16 residues long. The CDR3 bases are TGTGCCAGCAGCTTAAGTAGCGGGGGATCCTACAATGAGCAGTTCTTC. It specifies CASSLSSGGSYNEQFF.

V and J are TRBV27 and TRBJ1-2; 8 nucleotides agree with TRBD1. The CDR3 has 14 residues. The germline gives CDR1 MNHEY, CDR2 SMNVEV (reference sequence). The trim removed 4 bases at V and 5 bases at J, leaving 6 bases unmatched. CDR3 protein: CASSSTGTGYGYTF. CDR3 in DNA: TGTGCCAGCAGTTCTACCGGGACAGGATATGGCTACACCTTC.

This sequence joins TRBV7-3 and TRBJ2-5, with 8 bases fitting TRBD2. V lost 3 bases and J lost 5; bases outside the gene matches: 2. There are 13 residues in the CDR3. Germline CDR1 is SGHTA and CDR2 is FQGTGA. The CDR3 nucleotides are TGTGCCAGCAGCTTGGGACTAGTGGAGACCCAGTACTTC. It specifies CASSLGLVETQYF.

The chain combines TRBV20-1 with TRBJ1-2; TRBD1 aligns across 8 bases. CDR1 and CDR2 (germline): DFQATT, SNEGSKA (reference sequence). The CDR3 sequence is 13 residues long. Trimming at V came to 3 bases and at J to 8 bases, leaving 8 bases not matched to a gene. CDR3 DNA: TGCAGTGCTAGTGTCGGCAGGGGGCGCGGCTACACCTTC. Protein product: CSASVGRGRGYTF.

This rearrangement joins TRBV19 to TRBJ1-2, with unresolved D. The CDR3 length is 13 residues. Trimming removed 4 bases at V and 7 bases at J, with 13 bases between. The germline V gene encodes CDR1 LNHDA and CDR2 SQIVND (reference sequence). DNA for the CDR3: TGTGCCAGTAGTAAGCCTGGGCCCTCTGGCTACACCTTC. Its translation: CASSKPGPSGYTF.

The chain employs TRBV7-9 and TRBJ1-2; 9 positions agree with TRBD1. The CDR3 spans 16 residues. The J segment lost 4 bases and the V segment lost 5 bases, leaving 11 bases of the junction unmatched. From germline, CDR1 is SEHNR and CDR2 FQNEAQ (reference sequence). The CDR3 bases are TGTGCCAGCAGCCAGCAGGCCGGGACAGGGCTCTATGGCTACACCTTC. The encoded protein is CASSQQAGTGLYGYTF.

The chain joins TRBV6-1 to TRBJ1-2, with D possibly matching TRBD1 (6 bases). This CDR3 region has 15 residues. The V and J ends lost 3 bases and 0 bases respectively, with 11 bases between them. Germline CDR1 MNHNS, CDR2 SASEGT. In DNA form, the CDR3 reads TGTGCCAGCAGTGAGGGGACAAATCCTAACTATGGCTACACCTTC. Translation gives CASSEGTNPNYGYTF.

The rearrangement uses TRBV19 and TRBJ1-5; 8 nucleotides match TRBD1. The CDR3 extends over 15 amino acids. The germline V gene encodes CDR1 LNHDA and CDR2 SQIVND (reference sequence). V trimming: 4 bases; J trimming: 2 bases; junction bases outside the gene matches: 4. The CDR3 region is CASSTDRGGNQPQHF. The DNA for the CDR3 is TGTGCCAGTAGTACCGACAGGGGTGGCAATCAGCCCCAGCATTTT.

The V and J genes are TRBV2 and TRBJ1-1, with 7 bases identical to TRBD1. The trim removed 6 bases at V and 1 base at J, leaving 8 bases unmatched. CDR3 length equals 15 residues. Germline values: CDR1 SNHLY, CDR2 FYNNEI. The DNA of the CDR3 is TGTGCCAGCAGACCTACGGGGACAGAGAACACTGAAGCTTTCTTT. It translates to CASRPTGTENTEAFF.

The CDR3 region is CASSLTGSRWRVFF. The CDR3 DNA reads TGTGCCAGCAGTTTAACGGGCAGCCGGTGGAGGGTGTTTTTT. The chain uses TRBV28 and TRBJ1-4; D is undetermined. Trimming pared 2 bases from V and 15 bases from J, leaving 19 bases between. Germline lookup yields CDR1 MDHEN and CDR2 SYDVKM. The CDR3 is 14 amino acids.

The V gene is TRBV18, the J gene TRBJ1-1; D remains unclear. CDR3 length: 13 residues. V was pared by 3 bases and J by 2 bases, with 7 bases between. Per the germline V gene, CDR1 is KGHSH and CDR2 is LQKENI. This chain's CDR3 is CASSPILNTEAFF. The CDR3 bases are TGTGCCAGCTCACCTATATTAAACACTGAAGCTTTCTTT.

This clone was picked up one time. The genes are TRBV19 and TRBJ2-5; tentative D call: TRBD2 (6 bases). The ends were cut back, 3 bases at V and 2 bases at J, with 16 bases in the middle. CDR1 LNHDA and CDR2 SQIVND come from the germline V gene (reference sequence). The CDR3 contains 16 residues. The CDR3: CASSIVGGVKQETQYF. DNA of the CDR3: TGTGCCAGTAGTATTGTAGGCGGGGTCAAACAAGAGACCCAGTACTTC.

This clone was counted once. The chain links TRBV29-1 to TRBJ1-1; TRBD1 aligns across 11 bases. Looked up from germline, CDR1 is SQVTM and CDR2 is ANQGSEA. The CDR3 has 14 residues. Trimming took 4 bases from V and 6 from J; bases not matched to a gene: 7. CDR3 sequence (DNA): TGCAGCGTTGCCAGAGGACAGGGGGCTTCTGAAGCTTTCTTT. Its protein product is CSVARGQGASEAFF. The variable domain in full, completed from reference TRBV29-1 and TRBJ1-1, reads SAVISQKPSRDICQRGTSLTIQCQVDSQVTMMFWYRQQPGQSLTLIATANQGSEATYESGFVIDKFPISRPNLTFSTLTVSNMSPEDSSIYLCSVARGQGASEAFFGQGTRLTVV.

V is TRBV11-2 and J is TRBJ1-2, with a weak D call TRBD1 (5 bases). Trimming removed 4 bases at V and 6 bases at J, with 24 bases between. The V gene's germline CDR1 is SGHAT and CDR2 FQNNGV. This CDR3 contains 17 residues. CDR3: CASSSLRSTALGDGYTF. In nucleotides, the CDR3 is TGTGCCAGCAGCTCCTTACGCTCGACAGCCCTTGGTGATGGCTACACCTTC.

The chain joins TRBV4-3 to TRBJ1-6; 12 bases match TRBD1. V shed 5 bases and J 10 bases; nucleotides not matched to a gene: 12. The CDR3 is 17 amino acids. Per the germline V gene, CDR1 is LGHNA and CDR2 is YSLEER. The CDR3, as DNA: TGCGCCAGCAGCTATCGCCCGGGACAGGGGGCAGGGTCACCCCTCCACTTT. This sequence encodes CASSYRPGQGAGSPLHF.

The chain is built from TRBV19 and TRBJ1-1; TRBD1 might be the D (6 bases). CDR1 and CDR2 from the germline V gene are LNHDA and SQIVND (reference sequence). The CDR3 sequence is 14 residues long. V dropped 6 bases and J dropped 2 bases, with 13 bases sitting between them. CDR3 sequence reads: CASREQGGNTEAFF. For the CDR3, the DNA is TGTGCCAGTAGGGAACAGGGTGGAAACACTGAAGCTTTCTTT.

The J gene is TRBJ1-6, the V gene TRBV6-2 or TRBV6-3; perhaps TRBD1 as D (5 bases). Germline V lookup: CDR1 MNHEY, CDR2 SVGEGT. Trimming took off 2 bases at V and 12 bases at J, with 14 bases between the two ends. The CDR3 has 14 residues. CDR3 bases: TGTGCCAGCAGTTACCCGGACACGGCCCAACCCCTCCACTTT. It encodes CASSYPDTAQPLHF.

This sequence joins TRBV23-1 and TRBJ2-7, with 7 bases identical to TRBD1. TRBV23-1 is noted as an ORF with a role that remains uncertain. V lost 4 bases to trimming and J lost 1 base; unmatched junction nucleotides: 4. This CDR3 region has 14 residues. CDR3 DNA: TGCGCCAGCAGTCGTGACAGGGAGTCCTACGAGCAGTACTTC. It codes for CASSRDRESYEQYF.

This chain links TRBV28 with TRBJ1-2; D remains ambiguous. This CDR3 spans 15 amino acids. V lost 4 bases to trimming and J lost 5 bases, with 17 bases between them. CDR1 is MDHEN, CDR2 SYDVKM, per germline. CDR3 loop: CASSSPPAGWYGYTF. DNA for the CDR3: TGTGCCAGCAGTTCACCGCCGGCAGGTTGGTATGGCTACACCTTC.

This clone appeared a single time. The rearrangement links TRBV7-9 to TRBJ2-3; a weak D match, TRBD2 (5 bases). V shed 4 bases and J shed 5 bases, with 7 bases lying between them. The CDR3 has 12 residues. Germline lookup yields CDR1 SEHNR and CDR2 FQNEAQ (reference sequence). The CDR3 region is CASSSAGDTQYF. The CDR3 coding sequence is TGTGCCAGCAGCTCCGCGGGAGATACGCAGTATTTT.

This chain connects TRBV28 to TRBJ2-7, with TRBD2 matching over 14 bases. V lost 6 bases and J lost 2; bases outside the gene matches: 6. The CDR3 totals 16 residues. Per germline, CDR1 MDHEN and CDR2 SYDVKM. CDR3 coding DNA: TGTGCCAGCAGCTGGACTAGCGGGAGGCCCCCCTACGAGCAGTACTTC. Translation gives CASSWTSGRPPYEQYF.

The chain joins TRBV6-6 to TRBJ1-2; TRBD1 matches at 9 bases. The germline V gene encodes CDR1 MNHNY and CDR2 SVGAGI (reference sequence). CDR3 size: 15 residues. Trimming at V came to 6 bases and at J to 1 base, leaving 6 bases not matched to a gene. CDR3 protein: CASSPRTGVNYGYTF. DNA for the CDR3: TGTGCCAGCAGCCCCCGGACAGGGGTTAACTATGGCTACACCTTC.

The chain recombines TRBV2 with TRBJ2-1, with 8 bases identical to TRBD2. J gave up 6 bases and V 8 bases, and 15 bases lay outside the gene matches. The CDR3 is made up of 16 amino acids. CDR1 and CDR2 (germline): SNHLY, FYNNEI. The CDR3 DNA follows: TGTGCCAGCTGTCAACCCCACGGGGGGGTAGGCAATGAGCAGTTCTTC. The encoded protein is CASCQPHGGVGNEQFF.